This T cell receptor beta chain stems from a study of T cells expressing NK-cell markers. For the study at large: According to the study, TCR beta repertoires originated from sorted CD3+CD56+NKG2C+, CD3+CD56+NKG2C- and CD3+CD56-NKG2C+ T cells.

On this clonotype itself: Its antigen is still unknown.

TCRdb re-called the 5' RACE reads, yielding one record per CDR3 amino acid sequence without DNA. This table holds over 150,000 distinct CDR3 sequences. General study findings and limits: A handful of donors had dominant NKG2C+ clonotypes that comprised roughly 1.0-7.5% of their CD8+ T cells.

This CDR3 spans 14 amino acids. CDR1 and CDR2 from the germline V gene are MNHEY and SMNVEV (reference sequence). The source is a woman between 50 and 59 years old in good health. The sequenced material came from blood T cells: a sorted CD56 or NKG2C T cell subset, CD4+ or CD8+ T cells, or bulk PBMC T cells (not recorded which). The chain uses TRBV27 and TRBJ1-6; TCRdb designates TRBD1, a call that cannot be tested without DNA. CDR3 in amino acids: CASKPGAGGSPLHF.